This T cell receptor (beta chain) derives from a study of response to subunit inactivated influenza vaccine (dated by TCRdb to between 2018 and 2020). General notes on the study: Deep quantitative profiling of the T cell receptor repertoire was used in the study to follow responses to a trivalent subunit inactivated influenza vaccine. General findings and caveats noted by the study authors: According to the authors, only a limited number of new T cells may be recruited by each seasonal influenza vaccination.

Receptor libraries were prepared by RT-PCR. Sequencing relied on an Illumina HiSeq 2500. Through fastp at Q25 and MiXCR, TCRdb rebuilt clones from the public reads, retaining in-frame beta chains. Rows matching on CDR3 protein sequence are summarized as one entry with the most common DNA and genes. Counted in this sample were 590,000 or so distinct CDR3 sequences; 12% to 15% of them appeared once. The ten most abundant clones make up roughly 7.6% of the sample. This clonotype was seen only once. The specificity of this receptor is unknown. Base quality data are lacking; no much larger clone is found one base away. A lone read offers only weak evidence. The sample was PBMCs from blood, taken 14 to 15 days before vaccination. This TCR came from a man aged 50-59 years who received an inactivated influenza vaccine. Donor details come from another sample of the same person, matched by shared clones.

This receptor carries the CDR3 CASSTREGYGYTF. The DNA sequence is TGTGCCAGCAGTACCCGGGAGGGCTATGGCTACACCTTC. The chain is assembled from TRBV6-1 and TRBJ1-2; confidence is insufficient to name the D gene. V is clipped by 5 bases and J by 4 bases, and the sequence between their germline boundaries is 11 bases long. Based on the germline V gene, the CDR1 and CDR2 sequences are MNHNS and SASEGT. The CDR3 numbers 13 residues from cysteine through phenylalanine. Only the CDR3 region is kept as DNA, spanning 39 bases read in frame from base 1.